This TCR beta chain was observed in a study of PD-L1 blockade in urothelial cancer. CDR3 size: 11 residues. V was trimmed by 5 bases and J by 3 bases, leaving 5 bases between them. Germline V gene data show CDR1 as SGHAT and CDR2 as FQNNGV. Sequencing used immunoSEQ multiplex PCR; TCRdb keeps in-frame clones, though not all of them. The repertoire holds some 120,000 clones, with approximately 84% as singletons. Documented time point: pretreatment peripheral blood. This chain links TRBV11-2 with TRBJ2-7, with D unclear. The starting material was PBMCs, obtained around atezolizumab (anti-PD-L1) treatment. The source is a man aged 50-59 years with urothelial cancer. CDR3 region: CASSRYYEQYF. CDR3 sequence (DNA): TGTGCCAGCAGCCGCTACTACGAGCAGTACTTC.